This entry lists 11 T cell receptor beta chains sequenced from one sample in a study of read filtering for tumor transcriptome and immune sequencing. From around 440 ng of RNA, a library with molecular barcoded alpha/delta and beta/gamma adaptors was made. TCRdb re-called the reads through MiXCR, storing one row per CDR3 protein. The table includes around 50,000 distinct CDR3 sequences, 20% to 25% detected once. Sequencing was done on a sample of a population of CD138-negative cells sorted from bone marrow. The source of these receptors is a donor at least 40 years old with multiple myeloma.

This clonotype was recorded many times. This chain links TRBV24-1 with TRBJ2-1; 14 nucleotides match TRBD2. V trimming: 3 bases; J trimming: 0 bases; junction bases outside the gene matches: 3. Germline V lookup: CDR1 KGHDR, CDR2 SFDVKD. This CDR3 has 18 residues. CDR3 in DNA: TGTGCCACCAGTGATGCCGGGACTAGCGGGAGCTCCTACAATGAGCAGTTCTTC. It codes for CATSDAGTSGSSYNEQFF.

V usage is TRBV5-1 and J usage is TRBJ2-1; D possibly corresponds to TRBD2 (5 bases). Germline CDR1 is SGHRS and CDR2 is YFSETQ. The CDR3 runs 15 residues. The V end lost 4 bases, the J end lost 1 base, and 12 bases lay between the germline ends. The chain's CDR3 is CASSPLTGSYNEQFF. For the CDR3, the DNA is TGCGCCAGCAGCCCCCTAACGGGGTCCTACAATGAGCAGTTCTTC.

This clonotype has at least ten counts. V gene TRBV7-3 combines with J gene TRBJ2-3; D may be TRBD2 (5 bases). This CDR3 region has 15 residues. Trimming took 5 bases from V and 0 from J, leaving 12 bases between them. Looked up from germline, CDR1 is SGHTA and CDR2 is FQGTGA. CDR3 nucleotide sequence: TGTGCCAGCAGCCGGACTTTCACTAGCACAGATACGCAGTATTTT. Translation: CASSRTFTSTDTQYF.

This clonotype was detected many times. The chain recombines TRBV27 with TRBJ1-6; D might be TRBD1 (5 bases). This CDR3 has 14 amino acids. Germline V gives CDR1 MNHEY, CDR2 SMNVEV (reference sequence). The V and J ends lost 7 bases and 6 bases respectively, with 13 bases between them. The CDR3 loop is CASTSGTSNSPLHF. In DNA, the CDR3 is TGTGCCAGCACCTCCGGGACGTCTAATTCACCCCTCCACTTT.

About this clonotype itself: This may arise from a read error, as a much more abundant clone is one base away. The chain is built from TRBV5-1 and TRBJ2-5, with 7 bases aligning to TRBD1. This CDR3 spans 13 amino acids. Trimming took 6 bases from V and 2 from J; bases not matched to a gene: 4. Per the germline V gene, CDR1 is SGHRS and CDR2 is YFSETQ. CDR3 DNA: TGCGCCAGCACCGGGACAGCACAAGAGACCCAGTACTTC. It is translated as CASTGTAQETQYF.

This clonotype came up a few times. J is TRBJ2-7 and V is TRBV6-1, with 10 bases fitting TRBD1. There are 15 residues in the CDR3. Trimming took 6 bases from V and 2 from J; bases not matched to a gene: 7. Per germline, CDR1 MNHNS and CDR2 SASEGT. CDR3 protein: CASRGDRGKPYEQYF. CDR3 bases: TGTGCCAGCAGAGGGGACAGGGGAAAACCCTACGAGCAGTACTTC.

At least ten counts were recorded for this clonotype. V is TRBV5-1 and J is TRBJ2-2; TRBD1 aligns across 9 bases. V lost 4 bases, J lost 0 bases, and 4 bases stayed unmatched. CDR3 size: 16 residues. CDR1 is SGHRS, CDR2 YFSETQ, per germline. The DNA for the CDR3 is TGCGCCAGCAGCCCGGGACAGGGCCCGAACACCGGGGAGCTGTTTTTT. Translated, it gives CASSPGQGPNTGELFF.

The table lists this clonotype with many counts. The chain links TRBV6-1 to TRBJ2-2; TRBD1 matches at 8 bases. The CDR3 is 14 residues long. CDR1 and CDR2 from the germline V gene are MNHNS and SASEGT. V gave up 8 bases and J gave up 5 bases; unmatched junction bases: 7. Written as DNA, the CDR3 is TGTGCCAGCTCTTTCGGACAGGGTACCGGGGAGCTGTTTTTT. This codes for CASSFGQGTGELFF.

Only a few counts were recorded for this clonotype. The chain employs TRBV2 and TRBJ2-3; 10 nucleotides line up with TRBD1. The CDR3 runs 12 residues. The germline V gene has CDR1 SNHLY and CDR2 FYNNEI. J lost 10 bases, V lost 3 bases, and 1 base had no gene match. CDR3 nucleotides: TGTGCCAGCAGTGAGGACAGGGGGGCGCAGTATTTT. This codes for CASSEDRGAQYF.

The rearrangement joins TRBV14 to TRBJ2-3, with 11 bases aligning to TRBD1. Germline lookup yields CDR1 SGHDN and CDR2 FVKESK. The J segment lost 3 bases and the V segment lost 2 bases, leaving 4 bases of the junction unmatched. The CDR3 covers 16 residues. The CDR3 DNA sequence: TGTGCCAGCAGCCAACTAGGACAGGGGGCAACAGATACGCAGTATTTT. Protein: CASSQLGQGATDTQYF. Complete variable domain (other parts from reference TRBV14 and TRBJ2-3): EAGVTQFPSHSVIEKGQTVTLRCDPISGHDNLYWYRRVMGKEIKFLLHFVKESKQDESGMPNNRFLAERTGGTYSTLKVQPAELEDSGVYFCASSQLGQGATDTQYFGPGTRLTVL.

This clonotype has a count of ten or more. The gene calls are TRBV28 and TRBJ2-1; 7 nucleotides line up with TRBD2. The CDR3 runs to 14 residues. Germline V CDR1 and CDR2: MDHEN, SYDVKM. V shed 6 bases and J 5 bases; nucleotides not matched to a gene: 7. CDR3 in amino acids: CASRPGLTNNEQFF. In DNA form, the CDR3 reads TGTGCCAGCAGGCCGGGACTAACAAACAATGAGCAGTTCTTC.